What follows describes a single T cell receptor (beta chain). TCRdb's table, derived via immunoSEQ multiplex PCR, lists solely in-frame clones and lacks some. In the table there are 85,000 to 130,000 clones, almost 95% of which are singletons. The data belong to a study of T cell changes during pregnancy in multiple sclerosis. This CDR3 contains 13 residues. V was shortened by 6 bases and J by 4 bases, with 12 bases between the two germline ends. The germline V gene encodes CDR1 SNHLY and CDR2 FYNNEI. This clonotype was sampled from a female donor with multiple sclerosis, enrolled in a pregnancy study. The chain combines TRBV2 with TRBJ1-2; D may be TRBD1 (5 bases). This specimen was peripheral blood, taken before pregnancy. The CDR3 nucleotides are TGTGCCAGCAGGGTGACAGTCCCCTATGGCTACACCTTC. It translates to CASRVTVPYGYTF.